The 24 T cell receptor beta chains given below trace back to one sample, sequenced in a study of Ad26.COV2.S vaccination and SARS-CoV-2 variants. The sample's treatment: over 15 received Ad26.COV2.S at low or high dose, single or two shots; about 5 received placebo; per-sample allocation not given. Sampling was performed 63 days after the first vaccine or placebo injection. Here immunoSEQ multiplex PCR was the method, and the copy in TCRdb shows in-frame clones only, minus some. The sample holds some 410,000 clones; 92% are singletons and the top ten take 1.5% to 2%. Sample: peripheral blood, taken in a trial of Ad26.COV2.S vaccine versus placebo. The receptors shown here come from a person aged 18-65 years who received the Ad26.COV2.S COVID-19 vaccine or a placebo.

The chain uses TRBV6-5 and TRBJ2-7; D is unresolved. Germline V gene sequence: CDR1 MNHEY, CDR2 SVGAGI. Trimming removed 2 bases at V and 6 bases at J, with 5 bases between. The CDR3 consists of 11 residues. The CDR3 coding sequence is TGTGCCAGCAGTTACCAATTCGAGCAGTACTTC. Protein: CASSYQFEQYF.

CDR3 sequence reads: CASSYWGQLYKGDTQYF. The DNA for the CDR3 is TGTGCCAGCAGTTACTGGGGACAGCTTTACAAGGGGGATACGCAGTATTTT. The chain has TRBV6-2 or TRBV6-3 and TRBJ2-3, with 7 positions matching TRBD1. This CDR3 is 17 amino acids long. With 1 base clipped from V and 6 bases from J, the junction kept 13 bases outside the gene matches. CDR1 MNHEY and CDR2 SVGEGT come from the germline V gene.

The chain uses TRBV2 and TRBJ1-6; a possible D gene is TRBD1 (6 bases). Per germline, CDR1 SNHLY and CDR2 FYNNEI. Trimming stripped 1 base from V and 7 bases from J, with 11 bases between. This CDR3 has 15 amino acids. The CDR3 region is CASSEEGGRNSPLHF. CDR3 DNA sequence: TGTGCCAGCAGTGAAGAGGGGGGACGGAATTCACCCCTCCACTTT.

The CDR3 bases are TGCGCCAGCAGCTTCCGGTCCCTGAGAACCTCCTACGAGCAGTACTTC. This translates into CASSFRSLRTSYEQYF. The chain recombines TRBV5-1 with TRBJ2-7; D call uncertain. There are 16 residues in the CDR3. Germline assignment: CDR1 SGHRS and CDR2 YFSETQ. V was shortened by 2 bases and J by 0 bases, with 15 bases between the two germline ends.

This clone was seen just once. This chain joins TRBV9 and TRBJ2-7, with 9 bases aligning to TRBD1. Germline V gene sequence: CDR1 SGDLS, CDR2 YYNGEE. The ends lost 4 bases at V and 5 bases at J; junction bases unmatched: 10. The CDR3 length is 15 residues. The CDR3 spells CASSSKQGASHEQYF. CDR3 DNA sequence: TGTGCCAGCAGCTCAAAACAGGGGGCGAGTCACGAGCAGTACTTC.

This chain uses TRBV6-5 with TRBJ1-1, with D possibly matching TRBD1 (6 bases). V was cut by 6 bases and J by 4 bases, with 15 bases left in between. This CDR3 contains 14 residues. Germline CDR1 and CDR2: MNHEY and SVGAGI. CDR3 loop: CASRIGGSSTEAFF. CDR3 nucleotides: TGTGCCAGCAGGATAGGGGGTAGTAGCACTGAAGCTTTCTTT.

This chain links TRBV7-2 with TRBJ2-1; 11 bases are a match to TRBD2. This CDR3 has 15 amino acids. Germline-derived CDR1 and CDR2 are SGHTA and FQGNSA. With 5 bases clipped from V and 4 bases from J, the junction kept 4 bases outside the gene matches. The DNA of the CDR3 is TGTGCCAGCAGCATAACTAGCGGGGGATACAATGAGCAGTTCTTC. Its protein product is CASSITSGGYNEQFF.

The chain joins TRBV29-1 to TRBJ2-7; 8 bases map to TRBD2. The V segment lost 7 bases and the J segment 2 bases; nucleotides outside the gene matches: 7. This CDR3 contains 13 residues. Germline V lookup: CDR1 SQVTM, CDR2 ANQGSEA. CDR3 DNA: TGCAGCGCTACTTGGCGGGGGGCCTACGAGCAGTACTTC. This gives the protein CSATWRGAYEQYF.

The CDR3 protein is CASSSTAPSSYNEQFF. The CDR3 DNA sequence: TGTGCCAGCAGTTCGACCGCACCCAGCTCCTACAATGAGCAGTTCTTC. This chain joins TRBV6-6 and TRBJ2-1; no reliable D call. Germline CDR1 is MNHNY and CDR2 is SVGAGI (reference sequence). This CDR3 has 16 residues. Trimming took off 4 bases at V and 0 bases at J, with 13 bases between the two ends.

The chain joins TRBV2 to TRBJ1-6; D call uncertain. V was pared by 7 bases and J by 9 bases, with 19 bases between. Germline values: CDR1 SNHLY, CDR2 FYNNEI. The CDR3 length is 15 residues. CDR3 residues: CASISSDKGVSPLHF. In DNA form, the CDR3 reads TGTGCCAGCATTTCCAGTGATAAGGGCGTTTCACCCCTCCACTTT. Drawing the rest from reference TRBV2 and TRBJ1-6, the complete variable domain is EPEVTQTPSHQVTQMGQEVILRCVPISNHLYFYWYRQILGQKVEFLVSFYNNEISEKSEIFDDQFSVERPDGSNFTLKIRSTKLEDSAMYFCASISSDKGVSPLHFGNGTRLTVT.

The rearrangement joins TRBV10-2 to TRBJ2-2, with a tentative D call TRBD2 (6 bases). The CDR3 runs 14 residues. V was shortened by 6 bases and J by 4 bases, with 12 bases between the two germline ends. Germline values: CDR1 WSHSY, CDR2 SAAADI. Written as DNA, the CDR3 is TGCGCCAGCAGGGAGACTAGTTTCACCGGGGAGCTGTTTTTT. This translates into CASRETSFTGELFF.

V is TRBV6-2 or TRBV6-3 and J is TRBJ2-7; possibly TRBD2 for D (6 bases). Trimming removed 2 bases from V and 1 base from J, with 18 bases in between. Germline V gene lookup returns CDR1 MNHEY and CDR2 SVGEGT. CDR3 size: 17 residues. CDR3 DNA: TGTGCCAGCAGTTACCCACCGAGCAACGGGAGATCCTACGAGCAGTACTTC. This translates into CASSYPPSNGRSYEQYF.

The chain uses TRBV5-6 and TRBJ2-7, with TRBD1 matching over 8 bases. Germline loops: CDR1 SGHDT, CDR2 YYEEEE. This CDR3 is 14 amino acids long. Trimming took 0 bases from V and 3 from J; bases not matched to a gene: 2. The CDR3 here is CASSLVGQGYEQYF. CDR3 coding DNA: TGTGCCAGCAGCTTGGTAGGACAGGGCTACGAGCAGTACTTC.

The V call is TRBV5-8, the J call TRBJ1-2, with TRBD1 matching over 7 bases. Unmatched junction bases numbered 8, after V lost 0 bases and J lost 3 bases. CDR1 SGHTS and CDR2 YDEGEE come from the germline V gene. The CDR3 runs to 16 residues. CDR3 nucleotides: TGTGCCAGCAGCTTGGACAGGGGATCTCTCCACTATGGCTACACCTTC. Protein sequence: CASSLDRGSLHYGYTF.

A word on this clone: Other DNA sequences from this sample encode an identical CDR3 as well. The CDR3 reads CASSPWTGSYEQYF. The CDR3 DNA is TGTGCCAGTAGTCCGTGGACGGGGTCCTACGAGCAGTACTTC. The chain carries TRBV19 and TRBJ2-7, with D possibly matching TRBD2 (5 bases). There are 14 residues in the CDR3. V was shortened by 5 bases and J by 1 base, with 12 bases between the two germline ends. CDR1 and CDR2 (germline): LNHDA, SQIVND (reference sequence).

The rearrangement joins TRBV30 to TRBJ1-2; TRBD1 matches 7 bases. CDR1 GTSNPN and CDR2 SVGIG come from the germline V gene (reference sequence). After removal of 3 bases from V and 3 bases from J, the junction contained 4 bases not matched to a gene. The CDR3 extends over 13 amino acids. CDR3 protein: CAWRYTGDYGYTF. In DNA form, the CDR3 reads TGTGCCTGGAGATATACAGGGGACTATGGCTACACCTTC.

J is TRBJ2-3 and V is TRBV11-2; 9 bases are shared with TRBD2. The V gene end was trimmed by 3 bases and the J gene end by 0 bases; junction bases not matched to a gene: 7. Germline CDR1 is SGHAT and CDR2 is FQNNGV. This CDR3 is 17 amino acids long. DNA of the CDR3: TGTGCCAGCAGCTTCTCTATAGCGGGGGCTAGCACAGATACGCAGTATTTT. Protein: CASSFSIAGASTDTQYF.

The gene calls are TRBV5-1 and TRBJ2-5; the match to TRBD2 covers 16 bases. From germline, CDR1 is SGHRS and CDR2 YFSETQ. J gave up 4 bases and V 4 bases, and 4 bases lay outside the gene matches. This CDR3 region has 16 residues. CDR3 sequence reads: CASSPGTSGGGETQYF. DNA of the CDR3: TGCGCCAGCAGCCCCGGGACTAGCGGGGGGGGAGAGACCCAGTACTTC. Together with reference TRBV5-1 and TRBJ2-5, the CDR3 gives the full variable domain: KAGVTQTPRYLIKTRGQQVTLSCSPISGHRSVSWYQQTPGQGLQFLFEYFSETQRNKGNFPGRFSGRQFSNSRSEMNVSTLELGDSALYLCASSPGTSGGGETQYFGPGTRLLVL.

Note on this clone: This sample also contains other DNA sequences that code for the same CDR3. This chain connects TRBV30 to TRBJ1-1; unclear D gene. V lost 3 bases to trimming and J lost 1 base, with 9 bases between them. Germline V CDR1 and CDR2: GTSNPN, SVGIG (reference sequence). The CDR3 is 13 amino acids. The CDR3 bases are TGTGCCTGGAGCCGGACCGGGAACACTGAAGCTTTCTTT. This sequence encodes CAWSRTGNTEAFF.

The genes are TRBV2 and TRBJ2-3, with TRBD2 as a possible D gene (5 bases). Germline CDR1 reads SNHLY; CDR2 reads FYNNEI. The CDR3 is made up of 14 amino acids. The V end was cut by 2 bases, the J end by 4 bases, with 10 bases between. In DNA form, the CDR3 reads TGTGCCAGCAGTGAACTGCGGGCAGCAGATACGCAGTATTTT. Translating gives CASSELRAADTQYF.

The rearrangement links TRBV5-1 to TRBJ2-5; no definite D call. The germline V gene has CDR1 SGHRS and CDR2 YFSETQ. Trimming shortened V by 1 base and J by 3 bases, and 7 bases separated the two germline ends. The CDR3 sequence is 13 residues long. DNA of the CDR3: TGCGCCAGCAGCTTGCCAGACGAAGAGACCCAGTACTTC. Its protein is CASSLPDEETQYF.

V and J are TRBV19 and TRBJ1-6; TRBD1 agrees at 7 bases. V lost 5 bases, J lost 4 bases, and 5 bases stayed unmatched. CDR1 and CDR2 from the germline V gene are LNHDA and SQIVND (reference sequence). There are 15 residues in the CDR3. CDR3 sequence (DNA): TGTGCCAGTAGTGTTACAGGGGCGTATAATTCACCCCTCCACTTT. It is translated as CASSVTGAYNSPLHF.

The J gene is TRBJ2-7, the V gene TRBV3-1 (or the pseudogene TRBV3-2); TRBD1 matches at 8 bases. The germline CDR1 and CDR2 sequences are LGHDT and YNNKEL (reference sequence). The V segment lost 2 bases and the J segment 2 bases; nucleotides outside the gene matches: 5. The CDR3 consists of 15 residues. CDR3 nucleotide sequence: TGTGCCAGCAGCCAACCCGGGACAGGCACCTACGAGCAGTACTTC. Its protein is CASSQPGTGTYEQYF.

This clone was seen a single time. The chain joins TRBV28 to TRBJ1-6; weak D call: TRBD1 (6 bases). Trimming left V 6 bases short and J 13 bases short, with 16 bases between. There are 13 residues in the CDR3. The V gene's germline CDR1 is MDHEN and CDR2 SYDVKM. The CDR3 is CASRRQASSPLHF. DNA for the CDR3: TGTGCCAGCAGACGACAGGCCTCATCCCCCCTCCACTTT.